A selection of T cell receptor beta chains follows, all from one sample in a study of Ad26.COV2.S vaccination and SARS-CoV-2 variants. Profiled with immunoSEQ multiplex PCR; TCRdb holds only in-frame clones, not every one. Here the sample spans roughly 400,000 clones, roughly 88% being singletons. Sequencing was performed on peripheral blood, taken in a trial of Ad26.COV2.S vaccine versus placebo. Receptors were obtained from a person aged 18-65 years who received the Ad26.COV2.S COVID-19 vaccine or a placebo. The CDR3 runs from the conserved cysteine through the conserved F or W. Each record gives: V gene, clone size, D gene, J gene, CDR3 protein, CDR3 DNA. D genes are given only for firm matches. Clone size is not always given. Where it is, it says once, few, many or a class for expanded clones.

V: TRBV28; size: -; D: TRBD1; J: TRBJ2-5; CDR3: CASGTDRGQETQYF; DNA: TGTGCCAGCGGAACGGACAGGGGGCAAGAGACCCAGTACTTC
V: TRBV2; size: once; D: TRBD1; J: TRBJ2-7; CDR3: CASRAGTGVSYEQYF; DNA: TGTGCCAGCAGGGCCGGGACAGGGGTCTCCTACGAGCAGTACTTC
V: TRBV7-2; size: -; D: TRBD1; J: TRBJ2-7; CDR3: CASSLGQGVYEQYF; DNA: TGTGCCAGCAGCTTAGGACAGGGGGTCTACGAGCAGTACTTC
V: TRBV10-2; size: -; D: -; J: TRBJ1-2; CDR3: CASSWTANYGYTF; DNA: TGCGCCAGCAGCTGGACCGCGAACTATGGCTACACCTTC
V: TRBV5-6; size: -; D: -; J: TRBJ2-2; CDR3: CASSPGGQGKAGELFF; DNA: TGTGCCAGCAGCCCGGGGGGCCAGGGGAAGGCCGGGGAGCTGTTTTTT
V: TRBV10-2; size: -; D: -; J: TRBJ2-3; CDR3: CASGPRTGTDTQYF; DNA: TGCGCCAGCGGGCCGAGGACGGGAACAGATACGCAGTATTTT
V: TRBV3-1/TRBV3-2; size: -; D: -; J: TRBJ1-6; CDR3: CASSHAGTGSPLHF; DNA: TGTGCCAGCAGCCACGCAGGGACGGGGTCACCCCTCCACTTT
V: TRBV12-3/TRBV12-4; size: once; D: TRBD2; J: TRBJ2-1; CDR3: CASSAASGDEQFF; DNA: TGTGCCAGCAGTGCGGCTAGCGGTGATGAGCAGTTCTTC
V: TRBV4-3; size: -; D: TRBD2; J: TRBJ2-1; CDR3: CASSQRWPGLASSYNEQFF; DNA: TGCGCCAGCAGCCAGCGCTGGCCGGGACTAGCGAGCTCCTACAATGAGCAGTTCTTC
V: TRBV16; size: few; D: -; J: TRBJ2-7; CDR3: CASSQTGASYEQYF; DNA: TGTGCCAGCAGCCAAACCGGGGCCTCCTACGAGCAGTACTTC
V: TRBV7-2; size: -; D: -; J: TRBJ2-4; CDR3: CASSLLWQGGNIQYF; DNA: TGTGCCAGCAGCTTACTTTGGCAGGGAGGAAACATTCAGTACTTC
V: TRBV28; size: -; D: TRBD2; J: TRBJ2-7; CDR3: CASSPSHSGTTYEQYF; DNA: TGTGCCAGCAGCCCATCCCACTCCGGGACTACGTACGAGCAGTACTTC
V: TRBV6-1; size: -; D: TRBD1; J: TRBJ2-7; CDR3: CASSLGTAYEQYF; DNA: TGTGCCAGCAGCTTAGGGACAGCCTACGAGCAGTACTTC
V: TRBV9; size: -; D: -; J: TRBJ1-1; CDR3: CASSVNGQIMNTEAFF; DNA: TGTGCCAGCAGCGTAAACGGACAGATCATGAACACTGAAGCTTTCTTT
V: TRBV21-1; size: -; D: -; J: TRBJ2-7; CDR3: CASSKRRLALYEQYF; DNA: TGTGCCAGCAGCAAACGGCGACTAGCCCTCTACGAGCAGTACTTC
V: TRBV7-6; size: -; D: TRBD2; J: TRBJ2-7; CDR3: CASSLAVTSAYSYEQYF; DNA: TGTGCCAGCAGCTTAGCGGTGACTAGCGCGTACTCCTACGAGCAGTACTTC
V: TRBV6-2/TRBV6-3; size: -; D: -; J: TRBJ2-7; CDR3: CASSYGRNYEQYF; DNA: TGTGCCAGCAGTTACGGCAGGAACTACGAGCAGTACTTC
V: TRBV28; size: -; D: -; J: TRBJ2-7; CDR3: CASMRGGDLYEQYF; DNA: TGTGCCAGCATGAGGGGCGGAGACCTCTACGAGCAGTACTTC
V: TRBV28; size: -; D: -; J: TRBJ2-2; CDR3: CASSLSGVGTGELFF; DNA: TGTGCCAGCAGTTTGTCGGGGGTGGGAACCGGGGAGCTGTTTTTT
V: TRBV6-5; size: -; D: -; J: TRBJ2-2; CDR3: CASSLVGAGTGELFF; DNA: TGTGCCAGCAGTTTGGTGGGAGCCGGCACCGGGGAGCTGTTTTTT
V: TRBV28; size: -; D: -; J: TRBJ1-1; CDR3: CASSHDRTNTEAFF; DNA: TGTGCCAGCAGCCATGACAGGACGAACACTGAAGCTTTCTTT
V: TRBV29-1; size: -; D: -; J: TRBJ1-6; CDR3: CSVEAGASLHF; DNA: TGCAGCGTTGAGGCGGGGGCATCCCTCCACTTT
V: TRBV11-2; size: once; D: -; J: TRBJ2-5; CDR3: CASSLVSPKETQYF; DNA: TGTGCCAGCAGCTTAGTATCTCCAAAAGAGACCCAGTACTTC
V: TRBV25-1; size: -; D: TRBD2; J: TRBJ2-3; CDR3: CASSDNRLAEITDTQYF; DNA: TGTGCCAGCAGTGACAATAGACTAGCGGAAATCACAGATACGCAGTATTTT
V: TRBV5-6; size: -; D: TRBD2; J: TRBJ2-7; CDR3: CASSLRPGLAGVADEQYF; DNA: TGTGCCAGCAGCTTGCGGCCGGGACTAGCGGGAGTGGCCGACGAGCAGTACTTC
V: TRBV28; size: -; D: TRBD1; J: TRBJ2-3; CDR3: CASSLGQGTDTQYF; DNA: TGTGCCAGCAGTTTAGGACAGGGCACAGATACGCAGTATTTT
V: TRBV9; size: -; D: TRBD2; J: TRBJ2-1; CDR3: CASSSTSGSPLSSYNEQFF; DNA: TGTGCCAGCAGCTCCACTAGCGGGAGCCCTTTAAGCTCCTACAATGAGCAGTTCTTC
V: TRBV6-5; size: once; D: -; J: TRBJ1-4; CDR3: CASSSKDKEKLFF; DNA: TGTGCCAGCAGTTCAAAGGATAAGGAAAAACTGTTTTTT
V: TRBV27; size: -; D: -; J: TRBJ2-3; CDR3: CASSLLSPGADTQYF; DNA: TGTGCCAGCAGTTTATTATCCCCCGGGGCGGATACGCAGTATTTT
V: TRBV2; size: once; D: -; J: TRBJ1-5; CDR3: CASNPEGNQPQHF; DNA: TGTGCCAGCAATCCAGAGGGCAATCAGCCCCAGCATTTT
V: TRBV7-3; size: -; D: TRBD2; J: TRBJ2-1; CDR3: CASSLEIGGEQFF; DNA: TGTGCCAGCAGCCTCGAAATCGGGGGGGAGCAGTTCTTC